One and the same sample provided the 4 T cell receptor beta chains below, sequenced in a study of shared clonotypes between healthy human individuals. Only in-frame clones appear in the TCRdb table, and some are missing; sequencing was by immunoSEQ multiplex PCR. The top ten hold about 33% of the sample, which has about 690,000 clones, roughly 87% seen once. Sequenced sample: memory CD8+ T cells from PBMCs. Subset described: CD45RO+ cells pooled with CCR7-negative TemRA cells. These receptors all come from a man aged 18 to 30 in good health. Some clones in this sample may be carry-over from other donors' samples.

The J gene is TRBJ1-1, the V gene TRBV11-2; D is undetermined. The germline V gene has CDR1 SGHAT and CDR2 FQNNGV. With 1 base removed from V and 1 base from J, the gap between germline ends came to 7 bases. The length of the CDR3 is 14 residues. In nucleotides, the CDR3 is TGTGCCAGCAGCTTAGTGGGCTGGAACACTGAAGCTTTCTTT. It yields the protein CASSLVGWNTEAFF.

The chain uses TRBV5-1 and TRBJ2-7, with 7 bases identical to TRBD2. This CDR3 has 18 amino acids. V dropped 0 bases and J dropped 5; count of bases not matched to a gene: 17. Germline V lookup: CDR1 SGHRS, CDR2 YFSETQ. The CDR3 DNA follows: TGCGCCAGCAGCTTGGGCTCAAGGGAGGGCCCGATGGGCAACGAGCAGTACTTC. Its translation is CASSLGSREGPMGNEQYF.

This chain uses TRBV5-6 with TRBJ2-7; 9 bases agree with TRBD2. The CDR3 covers 14 residues. The V and J ends lost 2 bases and 3 bases, in that order; junction bases with no gene match: 3. Germline CDR1 and CDR2: SGHDT and YYEEEE. The chain's CDR3 is CASSLSAGGYEQYF. The CDR3, as DNA: TGTGCCAGCAGCTTATCAGCGGGGGGCTACGAGCAGTACTTC.

The chain uses TRBV27 and TRBJ1-2; no firm D call. V dropped 3 bases and J dropped 3 bases, with 11 bases sitting between them. The CDR3 sequence is 14 residues long. CDR1 and CDR2 (germline): MNHEY, SMNVEV (reference sequence). CDR3 loop: CASSFLGPDYGYTF. DNA for the CDR3: TGTGCCAGCAGTTTCTTAGGCCCAGACTATGGCTACACCTTC.